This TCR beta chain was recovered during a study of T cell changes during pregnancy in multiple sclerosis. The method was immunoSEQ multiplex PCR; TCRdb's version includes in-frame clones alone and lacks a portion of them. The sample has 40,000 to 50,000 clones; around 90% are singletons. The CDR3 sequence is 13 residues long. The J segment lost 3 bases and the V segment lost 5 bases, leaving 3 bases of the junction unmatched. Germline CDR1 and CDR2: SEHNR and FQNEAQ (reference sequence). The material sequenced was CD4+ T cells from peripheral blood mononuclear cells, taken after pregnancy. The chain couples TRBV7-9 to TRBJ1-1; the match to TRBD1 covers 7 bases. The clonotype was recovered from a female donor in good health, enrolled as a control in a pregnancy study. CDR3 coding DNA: TGTGCCAGCAGCCTAACAGGGGACACTGAAGCTTTCTTT. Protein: CASSLTGDTEAFF.